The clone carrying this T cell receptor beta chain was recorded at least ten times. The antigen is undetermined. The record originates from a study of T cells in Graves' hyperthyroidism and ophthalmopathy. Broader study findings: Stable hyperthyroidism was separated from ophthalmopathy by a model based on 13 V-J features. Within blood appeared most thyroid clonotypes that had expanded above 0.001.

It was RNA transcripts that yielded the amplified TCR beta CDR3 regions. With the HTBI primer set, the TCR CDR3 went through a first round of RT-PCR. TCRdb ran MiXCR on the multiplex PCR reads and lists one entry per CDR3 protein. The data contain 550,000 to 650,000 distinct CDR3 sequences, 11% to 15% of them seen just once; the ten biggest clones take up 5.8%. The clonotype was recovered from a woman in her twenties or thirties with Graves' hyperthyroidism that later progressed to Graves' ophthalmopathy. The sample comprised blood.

The DNA of the CDR3 is TGTGCCAGCAGTCCACAGCGAGTGGGAGGAGATGAGCAGTTCTTC. This sequence encodes CASSPQRVGGDEQFF. The rearrangement links TRBV3-1 to TRBJ2-1; maybe TRBD2 (6 bases). The CDR3 runs 15 residues. Trimming stripped 6 bases from V and 8 bases from J, with 20 bases between. Germline loops: CDR1 LGHDT, CDR2 YNNKEL (reference sequence).